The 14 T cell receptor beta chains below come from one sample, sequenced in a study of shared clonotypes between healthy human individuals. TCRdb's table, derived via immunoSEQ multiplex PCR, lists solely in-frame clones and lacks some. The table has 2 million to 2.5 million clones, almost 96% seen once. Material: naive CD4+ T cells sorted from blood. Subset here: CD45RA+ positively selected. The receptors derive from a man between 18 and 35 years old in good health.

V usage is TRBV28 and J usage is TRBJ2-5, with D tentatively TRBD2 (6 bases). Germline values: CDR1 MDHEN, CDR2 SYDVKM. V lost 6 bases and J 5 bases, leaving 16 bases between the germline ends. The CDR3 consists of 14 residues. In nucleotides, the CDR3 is TGTGCCAGCAGCCGGGCCGGTGGGAGGGAGACCCAGTACTTC. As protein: CASSRAGGRETQYF.

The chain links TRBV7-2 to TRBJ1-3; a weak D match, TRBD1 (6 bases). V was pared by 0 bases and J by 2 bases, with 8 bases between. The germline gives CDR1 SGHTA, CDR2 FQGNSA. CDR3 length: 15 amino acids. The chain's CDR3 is CASSLASGAGNTIYF. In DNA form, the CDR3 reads TGTGCCAGCAGCTTAGCATCAGGGGCTGGAAACACCATATATTTT.

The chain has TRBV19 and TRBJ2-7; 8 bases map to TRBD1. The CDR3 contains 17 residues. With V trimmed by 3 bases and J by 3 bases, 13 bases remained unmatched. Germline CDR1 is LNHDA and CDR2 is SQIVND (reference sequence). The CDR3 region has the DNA TGTGCCAGTAGTATTCGTCCCGGGACAGGTTCCTACTACGAGCAGTACTTC. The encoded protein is CASSIRPGTGSYYEQYF.

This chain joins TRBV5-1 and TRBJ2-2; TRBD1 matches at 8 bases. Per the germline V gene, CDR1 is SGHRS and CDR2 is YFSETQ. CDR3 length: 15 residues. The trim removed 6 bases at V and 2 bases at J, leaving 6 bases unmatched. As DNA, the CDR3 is TGCGCCAGCAACCCAGGGGGCGGAAACACCGGGGAGCTGTTTTTT. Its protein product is CASNPGGGNTGELFF.

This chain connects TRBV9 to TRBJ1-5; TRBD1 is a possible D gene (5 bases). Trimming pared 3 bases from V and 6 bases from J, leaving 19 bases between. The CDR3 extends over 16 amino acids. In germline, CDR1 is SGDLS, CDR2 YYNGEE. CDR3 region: CASSAGTKEGSQPQHF. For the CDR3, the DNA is TGTGCCAGCAGCGCGGGGACCAAGGAGGGAAGTCAGCCCCAGCATTTT.

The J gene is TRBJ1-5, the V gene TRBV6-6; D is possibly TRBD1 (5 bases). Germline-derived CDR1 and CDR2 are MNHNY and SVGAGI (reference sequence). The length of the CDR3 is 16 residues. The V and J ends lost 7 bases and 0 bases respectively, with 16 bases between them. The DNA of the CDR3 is TGTGCCAGCACAGAAGCATGGACAAGTAGCAATCAGCCCCAGCATTTT. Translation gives CASTEAWTSSNQPQHF.

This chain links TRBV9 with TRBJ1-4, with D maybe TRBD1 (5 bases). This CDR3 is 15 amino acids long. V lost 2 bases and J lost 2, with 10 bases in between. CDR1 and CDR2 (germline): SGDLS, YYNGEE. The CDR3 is CASSVGEYTNEKLFF. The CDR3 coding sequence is TGTGCCAGCAGCGTGGGGGAATATACTAATGAAAAACTGTTTTTT.

CDR3 sequence (DNA): TGTGCCAGCAGCGTCTCTAGCGGTCCCGTCGAGCAGTACTTC. This translates into CASSVSSGPVEQYF. V gene TRBV7-2 combines with J gene TRBJ2-7; 7 bases match TRBD2. Trimming took 5 bases from V and 6 from J; bases not matched to a gene: 10. This CDR3 is 14 amino acids long. CDR1 SGHTA and CDR2 FQGNSA come from the germline V gene.

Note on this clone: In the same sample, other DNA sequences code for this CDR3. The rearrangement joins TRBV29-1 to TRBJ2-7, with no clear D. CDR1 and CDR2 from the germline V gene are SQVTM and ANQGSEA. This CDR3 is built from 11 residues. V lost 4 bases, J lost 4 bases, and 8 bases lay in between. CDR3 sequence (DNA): TGCAGCGTTGTTGGAGCTTACGAGCAGTACTTC. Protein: CSVVGAYEQYF.

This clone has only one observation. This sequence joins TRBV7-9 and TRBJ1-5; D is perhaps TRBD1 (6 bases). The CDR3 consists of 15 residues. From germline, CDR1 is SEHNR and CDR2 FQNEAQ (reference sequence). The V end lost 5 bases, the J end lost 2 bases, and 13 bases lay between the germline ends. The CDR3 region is CASSQESGGNQPQHF. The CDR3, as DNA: TGTGCCAGCAGCCAAGAGTCAGGGGGCAATCAGCCCCAGCATTTT. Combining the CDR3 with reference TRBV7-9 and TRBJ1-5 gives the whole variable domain DTGVSQNPRHKITKRGQNVTFRCDPISEHNRLYWYRQTLGQGPEFLTYFQNEAQLEKSRLLSDRFSAERPKGSFSTLEIQRTEQGDSAMYLCASSQESGGNQPQHFGDGTRLSIL.

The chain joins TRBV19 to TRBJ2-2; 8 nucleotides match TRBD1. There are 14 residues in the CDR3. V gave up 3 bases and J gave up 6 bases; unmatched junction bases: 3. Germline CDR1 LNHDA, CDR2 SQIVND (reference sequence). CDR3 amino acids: CASSIQGASGELFF. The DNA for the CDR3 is TGTGCCAGTAGTATCCAGGGGGCGTCCGGGGAGCTGTTTTTT.

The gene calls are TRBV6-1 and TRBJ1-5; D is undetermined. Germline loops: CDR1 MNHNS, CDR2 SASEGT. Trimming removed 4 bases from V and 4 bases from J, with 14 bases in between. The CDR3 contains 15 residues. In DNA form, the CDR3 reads TGTGCCAGCAGTGCTATGGCTCCAACAAATCAGCCCCAGCATTTT. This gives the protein CASSAMAPTNQPQHF.

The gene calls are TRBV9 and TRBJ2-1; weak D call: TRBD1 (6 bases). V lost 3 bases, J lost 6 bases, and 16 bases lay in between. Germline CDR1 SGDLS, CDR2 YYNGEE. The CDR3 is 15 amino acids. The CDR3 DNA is TGTGCCAGCAGCGCCCCCGGGACAAAAAGCAATGAGCAGTTCTTC. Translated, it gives CASSAPGTKSNEQFF.

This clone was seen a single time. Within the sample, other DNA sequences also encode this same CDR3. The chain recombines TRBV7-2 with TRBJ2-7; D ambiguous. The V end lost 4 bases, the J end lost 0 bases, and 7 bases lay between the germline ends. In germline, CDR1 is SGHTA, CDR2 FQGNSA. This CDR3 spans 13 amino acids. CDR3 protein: CASSSRSSYEQYF. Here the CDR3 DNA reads TGTGCCAGCAGCTCGAGGAGCTCCTACGAGCAGTACTTC.